One sample yielded the 20 T cell receptor beta chains listed below, sequenced in a study of T cell changes during pregnancy in multiple sclerosis. Clones were sequenced by immunoSEQ multiplex PCR, and TCRdb holds only the in-frame ones, with some missing. The data show around 69,000 clones, with roughly 92% seen just once and approximately 2% held by the top ten. Sequenced here: peripheral blood, sampled in the second trimester of pregnancy. These TCRs come from a female donor in good health, enrolled as a control in a pregnancy study.

The chain recombines TRBV5-8 with TRBJ1-5, with no clear D. The V and J ends lost 4 bases and 8 bases respectively, with 16 bases between them. This CDR3 is 14 amino acids long. Germline V gene lookup returns CDR1 SGHTS and CDR2 YDEGEE. This CDR3 is CASSRGPGMKPQHF. The DNA for the CDR3 is TGTGCCAGCAGCCGTGGGCCGGGAATGAAGCCCCAGCATTTT.

V is TRBV7-6 and J is TRBJ2-3; D perhaps matches TRBD2 (5 bases). CDR1 and CDR2 (germline): SGHVS, FNYEAQ. The V end lost 5 bases, the J end lost 1 base, and 13 bases lay between the germline ends. This CDR3 comprises 15 residues. The CDR3 nucleotides are TGTGCCAGCAGCCCACAAGCGGCAGGCACAGATACGCAGTATTTT. Residues: CASSPQAAGTDTQYF.

This clone appeared a few times. V usage is TRBV7-3 and J usage is TRBJ2-2; 8 bases map to TRBD2. The germline V gene encodes CDR1 SGHTA and CDR2 FQGTGA. Trimming at V came to 3 bases and at J to 6 bases, leaving 3 bases not matched to a gene. There are 14 residues in the CDR3. The CDR3 DNA follows: TGTGCCAGCAGCTTCGGACTAGCTCCCGGGGAGCTGTTTTTT. Amino acid sequence: CASSFGLAPGELFF.

The chain has TRBV29-1 and TRBJ2-1; 8 bases are a match to TRBD2. With V trimmed by 7 bases and J by 0 bases, 2 bases remained unmatched. This CDR3 comprises 13 residues. CDR1 and CDR2 from the germline V gene are SQVTM and ANQGSEA. This CDR3 is CSGGTSSYNEQFF. The CDR3 DNA reads TGCAGCGGAGGGACTAGCTCCTACAATGAGCAGTTCTTC.

The gene calls are TRBV19 and TRBJ1-4; 9 bases line up with TRBD1. Germline-derived CDR1 and CDR2 are LNHDA and SQIVND (reference sequence). The CDR3 is 14 residues long. Trimming cost V 9 bases and J 6 bases; bases outside gene matches: 8. CDR3 loop: CASGTGRNDEKLFF. The CDR3 DNA follows: TGTGCCAGCGGGACAGGGAGGAATGATGAAAAACTGTTTTTT.

J is TRBJ1-1 and V is TRBV29-1; the D is unclear. CDR1 and CDR2 (germline): SQVTM, ANQGSEA. Trimming removed 4 bases at V and 1 base at J, with 4 bases between. This CDR3 is built from 11 residues. DNA of the CDR3: TGCAGCGTTGTTAGGAACACTGAAGCTTTCTTT. Translating gives CSVVRNTEAFF.

This chain links TRBV15 with TRBJ2-2, with 9 bases lining up with TRBD2. The ends lost 2 bases at V and 9 bases at J; junction bases unmatched: 4. Germline V gene lookup returns CDR1 LNHNV and CDR2 YYDKDF (reference sequence). CDR3 length: 14 amino acids. The CDR3: CATSRRTSDRELFF. The CDR3 nucleotides read TGTGCCACCAGCAGACGGACTAGCGACAGGGAGCTGTTTTTT.

V is TRBV4-2 and J is TRBJ1-5; a possible D gene is TRBD1 (6 bases). This CDR3 spans 16 amino acids. The V and J ends lost 5 bases and 3 bases respectively, with 17 bases between them. Germline lookup yields CDR1 LGHNA and CDR2 YNFKEQ. The CDR3 loop reads CASSSTGIWTNQPQHF. Written as DNA, the CDR3 is TGTGCCAGCAGCTCTACAGGGATTTGGACCAATCAGCCCCAGCATTTT.

The chain uses TRBV6-6 and TRBJ2-7; TRBD1 matches 12 bases. Germline V gives CDR1 MNHNY, CDR2 SVGAGI (reference sequence). CDR3 length: 15 residues. Germline trimming cut 2 bases from V and 7 bases from J; bases unmatched to any gene: 6. As DNA, the CDR3 is TGTGCCAGCAGTTACCCGGGACAGGGGGCGCGGGAGCAGTACTTC. Amino acid sequence: CASSYPGQGAREQYF.

The chain couples TRBV7-6 to TRBJ2-2; D possibly corresponds to TRBD2 (6 bases). This CDR3 has 13 residues. Trimming pared 5 bases from V and 7 bases from J, leaving 11 bases between. Germline CDR1 reads SGHVS; CDR2 reads FNYEAQ. CDR3: CASSLQEGGELFF. The CDR3 DNA follows: TGTGCCAGCAGCCTCCAGGAGGGCGGGGAGCTGTTTTTT.

The rearrangement uses TRBV2 and TRBJ2-4, with TRBD2 matching 7 bases. V dropped 7 bases and J dropped 5; count of bases not matched to a gene: 5. The germline V gene encodes CDR1 SNHLY and CDR2 FYNNEI. CDR3 length: 13 residues. CDR3 sequence reads: CASIGGTQNIQYF. DNA of the CDR3: TGTGCCAGCATCGGGGGGACCCAAAACATTCAGTACTTC.

V usage is TRBV6-6 and J usage is TRBJ1-2; D gene ambiguous. Trimming stripped 6 bases from V and 2 bases from J, with 7 bases between. This CDR3 is built from 12 residues. Looked up from germline, CDR1 is MNHNY and CDR2 is SVGAGI (reference sequence). The DNA for the CDR3 is TGTGCCAGCAGCTCAGGCAACTATGGCTACACCTTC. Protein sequence: CASSSGNYGYTF.

The chain has TRBV28 and TRBJ1-5; 8 positions match TRBD1. Trimming cost V 2 bases and J 2 bases; bases outside gene matches: 5. This CDR3 has 16 amino acids. The germline V gene has CDR1 MDHEN and CDR2 SYDVKM. The CDR3 here is CASSLGTGLRNQPQHF. The DNA for the CDR3 is TGTGCCAGCAGTTTAGGGACAGGACTACGCAATCAGCCCCAGCATTTT.

The chain carries TRBV5-1 and TRBJ1-4; 8 bases map to TRBD1. The CDR3 spans 15 residues. The V gene end was trimmed by 0 bases and the J gene end by 4 bases; junction bases not matched to a gene: 2. Germline CDR1 and CDR2: SGHRS and YFSETQ. CDR3 amino acids: CASSLGTGYNEKLFF. CDR3 DNA: TGCGCCAGCAGCTTGGGGACAGGGTATAATGAAAAACTGTTTTTT.

The V call is TRBV9, the J call TRBJ1-1, with D hard to call. The CDR3 is 12 amino acids. Germline values: CDR1 SGDLS, CDR2 YYNGEE. V was clipped by 2 bases and J by 8 bases, with 10 bases between them. CDR3 residues: CASSVGSSEAFF. In nucleotides, the CDR3 is TGTGCCAGCAGCGTTGGGAGTTCCGAAGCTTTCTTT.

This clone turned up a few times. The V and J genes are TRBV29-1 and TRBJ1-2; 9 bases are a match to TRBD1. V dropped 4 bases and J dropped 4; count of bases not matched to a gene: 4. The CDR3 totals 13 residues. The germline CDR1 and CDR2 sequences are SQVTM and ANQGSEA. The CDR3 is CSVVGQGGYGYTF. DNA of the CDR3: TGCAGCGTTGTGGGACAGGGTGGCTATGGCTACACCTTC.

This chain connects TRBV29-1 to TRBJ1-1; D is unclear. The length of the CDR3 is 13 residues. Trimming left V 5 bases short and J 2 bases short, with 12 bases between. CDR1 and CDR2 (germline): SQVTM, ANQGSEA. CDR3 sequence (DNA): TGCAGCGTTACGACAAATTTTAACACTGAAGCTTTCTTT. It specifies CSVTTNFNTEAFF.

Here the CDR3 DNA reads TGTGCCAGCAGCCCCAGGGTCGGGGGCTACACCTTC. Its translation: CASSPRVGGYTF. The chain employs TRBV9 and TRBJ1-2, with a tentative D call TRBD1 (5 bases). CDR1 is SGDLS and CDR2 is YYNGEE in the germline V gene. CDR3 length: 12 residues. The germline V and J ends were trimmed by 4 bases and 8 bases, with 12 bases remaining between them.

This clone was observed a single time. The chain joins TRBV7-6 to TRBJ2-2, with 9 positions matching TRBD2. Germline CDR1 reads SGHVS; CDR2 reads FNYEAQ. This CDR3 comprises 15 residues. J was trimmed by 6 bases and V by 2 bases; bases with no gene match: 4. This CDR3 reads CASSLRRGGPGELFF. CDR3 sequence (DNA): TGTGCCAGCAGCTTACGGCGGGGGGGCCCCGGGGAGCTGTTTTTT.

V and J are TRBV28 and TRBJ1-1; D possibly corresponds to TRBD1 (5 bases). CDR1 MDHEN and CDR2 SYDVKM come from the germline V gene. This CDR3 has 12 amino acids. Trimming stripped 2 bases from V and 11 bases from J, with 12 bases between. CDR3 nucleotide sequence: TGTGCCAGCAGTTTAGGGCAGGGAGGCGCTTTCTTT. As protein: CASSLGQGGAFF.